This is a list of T cell receptor beta chains from one sample in a study of CD8 T cells in ankylosing spondylitis. TCRdb analysed the 5' RACE reads with MiXCR anew, one entry per CDR3 protein. The sample lists hundreds of thousands of distinct CDR3 sequences; roughly a quarter were seen once. Material for sequencing was blood, either unsorted or a sorted T cell fraction (not recorded which). The origin of the receptors is a male donor with ankylosing spondylitis. CDR3s include the opening cysteine and the closing phenylalanine or tryptophan. D genes are given only for firm matches. For some rows the clone size is stated as once, few or many, or as a class when expanded; others skip it.

V gene	J gene	clone size	D gene	CDR3 protein	CDR3 DNA
TRBV12-3/TRBV12-4	TRBJ2-1	many	-	CASSLDRQGWNEQFF	TGTGCCAGCAGTTTAGATAGGCAGGGATGGAATGAGCAGTTCTTC
TRBV2	TRBJ2-2	-	-	CASSPFFRGNTGELFF	TGTGCCAGCAGCCCCTTCTTCAGGGGGAACACCGGGGAGCTGTTTTTT
TRBV6-5	TRBJ2-3	few	-	CASSYVGITDTQYF	TGTGCCAGCAGTTACGTGGGTATCACAGATACGCAGTATTTT
TRBV5-1	TRBJ1-1	few	TRBD1	CASSLQGQGLNTEAFF	TGCGCCAGCAGCTTACAGGGACAGGGGCTGAACACTGAAGCTTTCTTT
TRBV7-2	TRBJ1-4	-	-	CASSVRDRPEKLFF	TGTGCCAGCAGCGTCCGGGACCGGCCTGAAAAACTGTTTTTT
TRBV20-1	TRBJ2-1	-	TRBD2	CSAKSGSYNNEQFF	TGCAGTGCTAAAAGCGGGAGTTATAACAATGAGCAGTTCTTC
TRBV29-1	TRBJ1-1	few	TRBD1	CSAGQGIMNTEAFF	TGCAGCGCCGGACAGGGCATCATGAACACTGAAGCTTTCTTT
TRBV18	TRBJ2-3	-	-	CASSPRRGSTDTQYF	TGTGCCAGCTCACCTCGCAGGGGAAGCACAGATACGCAGTATTTT
TRBV12-3/TRBV12-4	TRBJ2-1	many	-	CASSRWESHSDNEQFF	TGTGCCAGCAGCAGGTGGGAGAGCCATTCAGACAATGAGCAGTTCTTC
TRBV12-3/TRBV12-4	TRBJ2-1	few	TRBD2	CASSSFPGLARYNEQFF	TGTGCCAGCAGTTCTTTTCCGGGACTAGCGCGTTACAATGAGCAGTTCTTC
TRBV7-9	TRBJ2-5	few	-	CASSVRDSKIQETQYF	TGTGCCAGCAGCGTTCGGGACTCTAAAATACAAGAGACCCAGTACTTC
TRBV5-6	TRBJ2-1	-	TRBD2	CASSYLAGRSYNEQFF	TGTGCCAGCAGCTATCTAGCGGGACGCTCCTACAATGAGCAGTTCTTC
TRBV20-1	TRBJ1-2	few	-	CSASTSYIIGYTF	TGCAGTGCTTCAACCTCATACATTATAGGCTACACCTTC
TRBV10-1	TRBJ1-2	many	-	CASSESGVPAGYTF	TGCGCCAGCAGTGAGTCGGGGGTCCCTGCTGGCTACACCTTC
TRBV10-3	TRBJ2-1	-	-	CAIRGLTSYNEQFF	TGTGCCATCAGAGGACTGACCTCCTACAATGAGCAGTTCTTC
TRBV11-2	TRBJ2-3	-	TRBD2	CASSWTSGRAYTQYF	TGTGCCAGCAGCTGGACTAGCGGGAGGGCCTATACGCAGTATTTT
TRBV11-2	TRBJ2-7	few	TRBD1	CASSWDRGPEEYF	TGTGCCAGCAGCTGGGACAGGGGGCCAGAGGAGTACTTC
TRBV27	TRBJ2-1	-	-	CASRGDGVVYNEQFF	TGTGCCAGCAGGGGTGACGGGGTGGTCTACAATGAGCAGTTCTTC
TRBV27	TRBJ2-1	few	-	CASSFVRARSKDEQFF	TGTGCCAGCAGTTTTGTCAGGGCTCGTTCTAAGGATGAGCAGTTCTTC
TRBV7-2	TRBJ2-1	few	TRBD2	CASSSTSGRGSEQFF	TGTGCCAGCAGCTCTACTAGCGGGAGGGGTAGTGAGCAGTTCTTC
TRBV7-7	TRBJ2-2	few	-	CASSLNAGNTGELFF	TGTGCCAGCAGCTTAAATGCAGGGAACACCGGGGAGCTGTTTTTT
TRBV10-3	TRBJ2-2	few	TRBD2	CAISGGLDTGELFF	TGTGCCATCAGTGGAGGACTAGACACCGGGGAGCTGTTTTTT
TRBV27	TRBJ1-1	-	-	CASSSRGSEAFF	TGTGCCAGCAGTTCGCGCGGGTCTGAAGCTTTCTTT
TRBV18	TRBJ1-1	-	-	CASSPQGFQGTEAFF	TGTGCCAGCTCACCCCAGGGATTTCAGGGCACTGAAGCTTTCTTT
TRBV5-1	TRBJ2-1	few	-	CASTLVRGGNEQFF	TGCGCCAGCACCCTCGTTAGGGGTGGCAATGAGCAGTTCTTC
TRBV6-2/TRBV6-3	TRBJ2-7	-	-	CASSYGAGAYEQYF	TGTGCCAGCAGTTACGGGGCAGGAGCCTACGAGCAGTACTTC
TRBV19	TRBJ1-3	-	-	CASSKGNSNTIYF	TGTGCCAGTAGTAAGGGGAATTCGAACACCATATATTTT
TRBV6-1	TRBJ2-1	few	TRBD1	CASRPPGQGAISEQFF	TGTGCCAGCAGGCCTCCGGGACAGGGGGCGATATCTGAGCAGTTCTTC
TRBV5-1	TRBJ1-2	-	-	CASSSELGYGYTF	TGCGCCAGCAGCTCCGAACTCGGCTATGGCTACACCTTC
TRBV29-1	TRBJ2-1	-	TRBD1	CSLKTGTYNEQFF	TGCAGCCTAAAGACAGGGACCTACAATGAGCAGTTCTTC
TRBV7-8	TRBJ2-1	few	TRBD2	CASSLRTSGTYNEQFF	TGTGCCAGCAGCTTACGGACTAGCGGGACCTACAATGAGCAGTTCTTC
TRBV10-2	TRBJ2-1	-	-	CASISDRYNEQFF	TGCGCCAGCATCTCCGACCGTTACAATGAGCAGTTCTTC
TRBV7-9	TRBJ2-1	-	-	CASSAITGYNEQFF	TGTGCCAGCAGCGCGATAACAGGGTACAATGAGCAGTTCTTC
TRBV4-2	TRBJ2-1	few	TRBD2	CASSQALGTSFGNEQFF	TGTGCCAGCAGCCAAGCGCTCGGGACTAGCTTTGGCAATGAGCAGTTCTTC
TRBV29-1	TRBJ2-7	few	TRBD2	CSVGEGYEQYF	TGCAGCGTTGGGGAGGGGTACGAGCAGTACTTC
TRBV20-1	TRBJ2-1	-	TRBD1	CSARPATGTDYNEQFF	TGCAGTGCTAGACCCGCGACCGGGACAGACTACAATGAGCAGTTCTTC
TRBV4-1	TRBJ1-5	few	-	CASSLRIENQPQHF	TGCGCCAGCAGCCTACGGATTGAAAATCAGCCCCAGCATTTT
TRBV7-2	TRBJ1-1	many	-	CASSSQGTPVNTEAFF	TGTGCCAGCAGCTCCCAAGGGACCCCGGTTAACACTGAAGCTTTCTTT
TRBV5-1	TRBJ2-2	few	TRBD1	CASSRRQGIAGELFF	TGCGCCAGCAGCAGGAGACAGGGGATCGCCGGGGAGCTGTTTTTT
TRBV11-2	TRBJ2-1	many	-	CASSLEVNNEQFF	TGTGCCAGCAGCTTAGAGGTAAACAATGAGCAGTTCTTC
TRBV20-1	TRBJ1-4	few	-	CSANGPNSNEKLFF	TGCAGTGCTAACGGACCAAACTCAAATGAAAAACTGTTTTTT
TRBV20-1	TRBJ2-5	-	TRBD2	CSPRLAENQETQYF	TGCAGTCCTCGACTAGCGGAAAACCAAGAGACCCAGTACTTC
TRBV3-1	TRBJ2-1	few	TRBD2	CASSRGTTVGEQFF	TGTGCCAGCAGCCGAGGGACTACTGTGGGTGAGCAGTTCTTC
TRBV11-3	TRBJ1-4	few	-	CASSLKSTNEKLFF	TGTGCCAGCAGCTTAAAATCAACTAATGAAAAACTGTTTTTT
TRBV27	TRBJ1-5	-	-	CASSFTGFNQPQHF	TGTGCCAGCAGTTTCACAGGTTTTAATCAGCCCCAGCATTTT
TRBV2	TRBJ1-6	-	-	CASSEDWGGSYNSPLHF	TGTGCCAGCAGTGAAGACTGGGGGGGTTCTTATAATTCACCCCTCCACTTT
TRBV3-1	TRBJ2-7	-	-	CASSQVRISYEQYF	TGTGCCAGCAGCCAAGTCAGGATCTCCTACGAGCAGTACTTC
TRBV20-1	TRBJ2-3	-	-	CSARDRLGADTQYF	TGCAGTGCTAGAGACAGGCTAGGCGCAGATACGCAGTATTTT
TRBV5-1	TRBJ2-5	few	TRBD2	CASSWGLAGRQETQYF	TGCGCCAGCAGCTGGGGACTAGCGGGTCGTCAAGAGACCCAGTACTTC
TRBV12-3/TRBV12-4	TRBJ2-2	few	TRBD2	CASSGLAGGIGELFF	TGTGCCAGCAGCGGACTAGCGGGAGGAATCGGGGAGCTGTTTTTT
TRBV12-3/TRBV12-4	TRBJ2-6	few	-	CASSLGVTLGTF	TGTGCCAGCAGTTTAGGGGTCACCCTGGGGACTTTC
TRBV4-2	TRBJ1-3	once	-	CASSHIPGPTLSGNTIYF	TGTGCCAGCAGCCATATTCCGGGACCGACTCTTTCTGGAAACACCATATATTTT
TRBV6-1	TRBJ1-1	-	-	CASSAEGDTEAFF	TGTGCCAGCAGTGCCGAGGGGGACACTGAAGCTTTCTTT
TRBV3-1	TRBJ2-3	-	-	CASSQLDTQYF	TGTGCCAGCAGCCAATTAGATACGCAGTATTTT
TRBV5-1	TRBJ2-1	few	TRBD2	CASSLEAGGLPFPNSYNEQFF	TGCGCCAGCAGCTTGGAGGCGGGAGGCCTACCCTTCCCGAATTCCTACAATGAGCAGTTCTTC
TRBV6-1	TRBJ1-6	once	-	CASTRGFGDSPLHF	TGTGCCAGCACCAGGGGTTTTGGAGATTCACCCCTCCACTTT
TRBV6-5	TRBJ2-2	-	-	CASSYSRDTGELFF	TGTGCCAGCAGTTACTCCCGGGACACCGGGGAGCTGTTTTTT
TRBV20-1	TRBJ2-3	few	-	CSARAEVGTDTQYF	TGCAGTGCTAGAGCGGAAGTGGGCACAGATACGCAGTATTTT
TRBV28	TRBJ1-1	-	-	CASIRANTEAFF	TGTGCCAGTATCAGGGCAAACACTGAAGCTTTCTTT